This T cell receptor (beta chain) was identified during a study of T cells in Graves' hyperthyroidism and ophthalmopathy. Trimming pared 3 bases from V and 14 bases from J, leaving 17 bases between. Per the germline V gene, CDR1 is MNHEY and CDR2 is SMNVEV (reference sequence). The CDR3 has 13 residues. What was amplified from RNA transcripts were TCR beta CDR3 regions. A first-round RT-PCR of the TCR CDR3 used the HTBI primer set. TCRdb used MiXCR to reprocess the multiplex PCR reads, holding one entry per CDR3 protein. Among fewer than 200,000 distinct CDR3 sequences, 15% to 20% were seen once, and the ten largest hold about 31%. Based on clinical symptoms, serum thyroxine and TRAb, thyroid ultrasound and orbital computed tomography, diagnoses were reached. Cells are PBMCs isolated from 10 ml of fresh blood. This clonotype was counted at least ten times.

The sequencing sample was made of blood. This receptor was taken from a woman aged 50 to 60 with Graves' hyperthyroidism. The chain has TRBV27 and TRBJ1-5; D is possibly TRBD1 (6 bases). CDR3 sequence reads: CASSFPPRGEEHF. The DNA for the CDR3 is TGTGCCAGCAGTTTCCCACCCAGGGGCGAGGAGCATTTT.